This is a list of T cell receptor beta chains from one sample in a study of control samples from healthy donors and cancer patients. Profiling relied on immunoSEQ multiplex PCR, and the TCRdb table lists in-frame clones only, not all of them. The top ten hold approximately 9% of the sample, which has about 120,000 clones, around 90% seen once. Sequenced: blood. These receptors were taken from a man in his forties in good health. Each CDR3 is given with its conserved first and last residue. A D gene is named only where the DNA matches it firmly. Not every row has a clone size; where given, it reads once, few, many or a size class.

clone_size j_call d_call v_call cdr3_nt cdr3_aa
NA TRBJ2-7 NA TRBV2 TGTGCCAGCAGAGGGACATCACCCTACGAGCAGTACTTC CASRGTSPYEQYF
NA TRBJ2-7 NA TRBV18 TGTGCCAGCTCACCCCAGGGACCCTACGAGCAGTACTTC CASSPQGPYEQYF
NA TRBJ2-3 NA TRBV7-2 TGTGCCAGCAGTCAAGCCGCGGCGTCAGATACGCAGTATTTT CASSQAAASDTQYF
NA TRBJ2-7 NA TRBV3-1/TRBV3-2 TGTGCCAGCCGCGCGGGACAGAGCTCCTACGAGCAGTACTTC CASRAGQSSYEQYF
few TRBJ2-7 TRBD1 TRBV7-9 TGTGCCAGCAGCTTAGACAGGGGATACGAGCAGTACTTC CASSLDRGYEQYF
NA TRBJ2-2 NA TRBV2 TGTGCCAGCAAGAGAGAGGGATCCGGGGAGCTGTTTTTT CASKREGSGELFF
NA TRBJ1-1 NA TRBV30 TGTGCCGGAGGTACTCGATCTGAGGGGAACCCTGAAGCTTTCTTT CAGGTRSEGNPEAFF
NA TRBJ2-1 TRBD1 TRBV29-1 TGCAGCGTCAACCGGGACAGGTACAATGAGCAGTTCTTC CSVNRDRYNEQFF
NA TRBJ2-7 TRBD2 TRBV11-3 TGTGCCAGCAGCCTTCCGGGACTAGCGGCCACCTACGAGCAGTACTTC CASSLPGLAATYEQYF
once TRBJ2-2 NA TRBV7-3 TGTGCCAGCAGCTTAGAATCGGGTACCACCGGGGAGCTGTTTTTT CASSLESGTTGELFF
NA TRBJ1-2 TRBD1 TRBV15 TGTGCCACCAGCAGAGGAGGGGGCGGTAGCTATGGCTACACCTTC CATSRGGGGSYGYTF
NA TRBJ2-3 NA TRBV18 TGTGCCAGCTCACCACCGTCCGGGGGCGCAGATACGCAGTATTTT CASSPPSGGADTQYF
NA TRBJ1-3 TRBD1 TRBV2 TGTGCCAGCAGTAGACCCGGGACAGCGGGATATTTT CASSRPGTAGYF
few TRBJ1-2 NA TRBV6-5 TGTGCCAGCAGGGCCCTTTTCGACACAATCTACGGCTACACCTTC CASRALFDTIYGYTF
NA TRBJ2-3 NA TRBV5-1 TGCGCCAGCAGGCGGGACATCAGCACAGATACGCAGTATTTT CASRRDISTDTQYF
NA TRBJ2-3 NA TRBV9 TGTGCCAGCAGCGTCCGGATAGATACTAGCACAGATACGCAGTATTTT CASSVRIDTSTDTQYF
once TRBJ1-4 TRBD1 TRBV10-3 TGTGCCATCAGTGAGCCGGGACAGGGGTCTGAAAAACTGTTTTTT CAISEPGQGSEKLFF
NA TRBJ1-1 NA TRBV7-9 TGTGCCAGCAGCTTGAGCAGGGTCGGGACTGAAGCTTTCTTT CASSLSRVGTEAFF
NA TRBJ2-7 NA TRBV30 TGTGCCTGGAACCGACCGGGGCTCTCCTACGAGCAGTACTTC CAWNRPGLSYEQYF
NA TRBJ2-7 NA TRBV7-2 TGTGCCAGCAGCTCCGGGAACACCTACGAGCAGTACTTC CASSSGNTYEQYF
NA TRBJ2-7 NA TRBV19 TGTGCCAGTAGTATAGTGCCTAGCTCCTACGAGCAGTACTTC CASSIVPSSYEQYF
NA TRBJ1-2 TRBD1 TRBV29-1 TGCAGCGTTGAGGGACAGGGCTATGGCTACACCTTC CSVEGQGYGYTF
NA TRBJ2-1 TRBD2 TRBV20-1 TGCAGTGCTAGTTTGAAACTAGCGGGGGGCAATGAGCAGTTCTTC CSASLKLAGGNEQFF
few TRBJ2-7 TRBD1 TRBV6-2/TRBV6-3 TGTGCCAGCAGTACCGCGAGGAAGACAGGGGGAGGCTACGAGCAGTACTTC CASSTARKTGGGYEQYF
NA TRBJ1-3 NA TRBV5-1 TGCGCCAGCAGCGAGAGTGGGTCTGGAAACACCATATATTTT CASSESGSGNTIYF
NA TRBJ1-3 TRBD1 TRBV6-5 TGTGCCAGCAGTTACGGGACAGAGGGAAACACCATATATTTT CASSYGTEGNTIYF
NA TRBJ1-5 TRBD1 TRBV7-2 TGTGCCAGCAGCATACAGGGGAACCAGCCCCAGCATTTT CASSIQGNQPQHF
few TRBJ1-5 NA TRBV24-1 TGTGCCACCAACGGGGGGTCTGATCAGCCCCAGCATTTT CATNGGSDQPQHF
NA TRBJ2-3 TRBD2 TRBV7-2 TGTGCCAGCAGCCTTCGGGGGGGTAACACAGATACGCAGTATTTT CASSLRGGNTDTQYF
NA TRBJ2-3 NA TRBV5-1 TGCGCCAGCAGCTTGGCTACAGGGCTAGGCATAGATACGCAGTATTTT CASSLATGLGIDTQYF
NA TRBJ1-5 NA TRBV19 TGTGCCAGTAGAAATCGGATTTCGAGGGAAAGAAAGTATAGCAATCAGCCCCAGCATTTT CASRNRISRERKYSNQPQHF
NA TRBJ1-4 NA TRBV5-6 TGTGCCAGCAGCTTGTTAGGCACAGCAACTAATGAAAAACTGTTTTTT CASSLLGTATNEKLFF
few TRBJ2-7 NA TRBV25-1 TGTGCCAGCAGTGGGGGTGGGGCAGGGTCCCACGAGCAGTACTTC CASSGGGAGSHEQYF
NA TRBJ2-1 NA TRBV13 TGTGCCAGCAGCTTATCGGGGGATCTTCTCCCCTACAATGAGCAGTTCTTC CASSLSGDLLPYNEQFF
NA TRBJ1-3 NA TRBV30 TGTGCCTGGAGCGGACAGTATGCTGGAAACACCATATATTTT CAWSGQYAGNTIYF
once TRBJ1-2 NA TRBV5-1 TGCGCCAGCAATGGAGCGATACTGGGAGGCTACACCTTC CASNGAILGGYTF